The 28 T cell receptor beta chains listed next were all sequenced from one sample in a study of blood T cell repertoires in COVID-19. Produced via immunoSEQ multiplex PCR; TCRdb's table is partial and in-frame only. The sample gives 10,000 to 15,000 clones, over 60% of which show up once; 10% is in the top ten. Sequenced sample: peripheral blood. The receptors derive from a man aged 55 to 69 with COVID-19, enrolled during active disease.

The chain combines TRBV28 with TRBJ2-5, with D possibly being TRBD2 (6 bases). This CDR3 is 14 amino acids long. Per germline, CDR1 MDHEN and CDR2 SYDVKM. The V gene lost 7 bases and the J gene lost 5 bases, with 17 bases spanning the gap. DNA for the CDR3: TGTGCCAGCATCCCGGATAGCGGTTGGGAGACCCAGTACTTC. Translation: CASIPDSGWETQYF.

The gene calls are TRBV9 and TRBJ2-1, with 10 positions matching TRBD2. Germline CDR1 and CDR2: SGDLS and YYNGEE. The junction had 5 bases not matched to a gene; V was cut back by 2 bases and J by 6 bases. The CDR3 is 15 amino acids. The CDR3 coding sequence is TGTGCCAGCAGCGTTCTCAGCGGGAGGGCCAATGAGCAGTTCTTC. This codes for CASSVLSGRANEQFF.

This chain connects TRBV6-5 to TRBJ1-5, with a possible D match to TRBD1 (5 bases). Trimming pared 5 bases from V and 4 bases from J, leaving 12 bases between. The V gene's germline CDR1 is MNHEY and CDR2 SVGAGI. This CDR3 comprises 14 residues. The CDR3 spells CASSPGRLNQPQHF. Written as DNA, the CDR3 is TGTGCCAGCAGTCCAGGGAGGCTTAATCAGCCCCAGCATTTT.

By its share, this clone is medium-sized. The chain joins TRBV24-1 to TRBJ1-2; D possibly corresponds to TRBD1 (6 bases). Germline V gives CDR1 KGHDR, CDR2 SFDVKD. The V gene lost 5 bases and the J gene lost 4 bases, with 16 bases spanning the gap. The CDR3 extends over 15 amino acids. CDR3 protein: CATSVWGGKGYGYTF. The CDR3 region has the DNA TGTGCCACCAGTGTCTGGGGGGGCAAGGGCTATGGCTACACCTTC.

The chain uses TRBV5-1 and TRBJ2-5; D remains ambiguous. Trimming took 1 base from V and 3 from J, leaving 7 bases between them. CDR3 size: 13 residues. Germline V gene sequence: CDR1 SGHRS, CDR2 YFSETQ. The CDR3 DNA sequence: TGCGCCAGCAGCTTGACAGTGAAAGAGACCCAGTACTTC. Its translation: CASSLTVKETQYF.

CDR3 sequence: CASSKLEGGETQYF. CDR3 sequence (DNA): TGTGCCAGCTCCAAACTGGAGGGGGGGGAGACCCAGTACTTC. This chain connects TRBV19 to TRBJ2-5; TRBD2 might be the D (7 bases). Germline V gives CDR1 LNHDA, CDR2 SQIVND (reference sequence). V gave up 9 bases and J gave up 5 bases, with 19 bases separating them. This CDR3 region has 14 residues. The full variable domain, with the rest looked up from reference TRBV19 and TRBJ2-5, is DGGITQSPKYLFRKEGQNVTLSCEQNLNHDAMYWYRQDPGQGLRLIYYSQIVNDFQKGDIAEGYSVSREKKESFPLTVTSAQKNPTAFYLCASSKLEGGETQYFGPGTRLLVL.

This clone showed up just once. The chain joins TRBV5-6 to TRBJ2-1; 8 positions agree with TRBD2. V was pared by 0 bases and J by 10 bases, with 3 bases of the junction left unmatched. The V gene's germline CDR1 is SGHDT and CDR2 YYEEEE. The CDR3 loop spans 13 amino acids. CDR3: CASSLGRGVEQFF. The CDR3 DNA is TGTGCCAGCAGCTTGGGGCGGGGGGTAGAGCAGTTCTTC. Combining the CDR3 with reference TRBV5-6 and TRBJ2-1 gives the whole variable domain DAGVTQSPTHLIKTRGQQVTLRCSPKSGHDTVSWYQQALGQGPQFIFQYYEEEERQRGNFPDRFSGHQFPNYSSELNVNALLLGDSALYLCASSLGRGVEQFFGPGTRLTVL.

This clone has only one observation. The chain employs TRBV3-1 (or the pseudogene TRBV3-2) and TRBJ2-7; 7 nucleotides align to TRBD2. This CDR3 has 14 residues. After removal of 1 base from V and 1 base from J, the junction contained 1 base not matched to a gene. Germline loops: CDR1 LGHDT, CDR2 YNNKEL (reference sequence). The CDR3 is CASSQVGGSYEQYF. CDR3 sequence (DNA): TGTGCCAGCAGCCAAGTCGGGGGGTCCTACGAGCAGTACTTC.

This chain uses TRBV3-1 (or the pseudogene TRBV3-2) with TRBJ2-7; possibly TRBD2 for D (7 bases). The CDR3 is 15 residues long. CDR1 is LGHDT and CDR2 is YNNKEL in the germline V gene (reference sequence). V lost 0 bases, J lost 6 bases, and 15 bases lay in between. The CDR3 reads CASSQDRGGVGEQYF. In DNA, the CDR3 is TGTGCCAGCAGCCAAGACCGCGGGGGCGTCGGCGAGCAGTACTTC.

The rearrangement joins TRBV5-1 to TRBJ2-7, with no clear D. V lost 0 bases, J lost 4 bases, and 11 bases lay in between. Germline lookup yields CDR1 SGHRS and CDR2 YFSETQ. This CDR3 comprises 14 residues. CDR3 protein: CASSLVSSSYEQYF. The DNA of the CDR3 is TGCGCCAGCAGCTTGGTCTCCAGTTCTTACGAGCAGTACTTC.

This clone was counted between two and nine times. The chain couples TRBV6-1 to TRBJ1-2; the D is unclear. The CDR3 is 13 residues long. Trimming pared 1 base from V and 8 bases from J, leaving 11 bases between. CDR1 and CDR2 from the germline V gene are MNHNS and SASEGT. The CDR3 DNA follows: TGTGCCAGCAGTGAAGGCAGAAGTTACGGCTACACCTTC. Encoded protein: CASSEGRSYGYTF.

The CDR3 is CASRTTSGMNTGELFF. The CDR3 bases are TGTGCCAGCAGGACGACTAGCGGGATGAACACCGGGGAGCTGTTTTTT. The chain links TRBV28 to TRBJ2-2, with TRBD2 matching over 11 bases. V was pared by 6 bases and J by 1 base, with 4 bases of the junction left unmatched. CDR1 and CDR2 (germline): MDHEN, SYDVKM. The CDR3 covers 16 residues.

The V call is TRBV6-4, the J call TRBJ1-6; 8 nucleotides line up with TRBD1. V lost 0 bases and J lost 7; bases outside the gene matches: 2. Germline values: CDR1 MRHNA, CDR2 SNTAGT. CDR3 length: 15 residues. The CDR3 reads CASSDSWTGNSPLHF. The CDR3 nucleotides are TGTGCCAGCAGTGACTCATGGACAGGGAATTCACCCCTCCACTTT.

In this sample, this clone turned up a few times. The chain employs TRBV19 and TRBJ2-7, with TRBD2 identical over 12 bases. Germline assignment: CDR1 LNHDA and CDR2 SQIVND (reference sequence). With 5 bases clipped from V and 10 bases from J, the junction kept 9 bases outside the gene matches. The CDR3 totals 14 residues. The CDR3 is CASSSGTSGLAQYF. DNA of the CDR3: TGTGCCAGTAGTTCGGGGACTAGCGGGTTGGCTCAGTACTTC.

By sample share, this clone is medium-sized (0.01 to 0.1%). This chain connects TRBV5-1 to TRBJ2-1, with D possibly TRBD2 on 5 matching bases. Germline CDR1 SGHRS, CDR2 YFSETQ. V shed 0 bases and J shed 9 bases, with 10 bases lying between them. The CDR3 is made up of 13 amino acids. This CDR3 is CASSLELATEQFF. CDR3 sequence (DNA): TGCGCCAGCAGCTTGGAGCTAGCCACTGAGCAGTTCTTC.

This clone has more than one count but fewer than ten. This chain connects TRBV6-4 to TRBJ1-3; D possibly corresponds to TRBD1 (6 bases). This CDR3 region has 17 residues. Trimming took off 0 bases at V and 6 bases at J, with 18 bases between the two ends. CDR1 MRHNA and CDR2 SNTAGT come from the germline V gene. CDR3 nucleotides: TGTGCCAGCAGTGACTCGATTATCAGGGGCCGCCTAAACACCATATATTTT. Translation gives CASSDSIIRGRLNTIYF.

This chain joins TRBV14 and TRBJ2-1, with D possibly matching TRBD2 (5 bases). V was pared by 0 bases and J by 9 bases, with 9 bases between. CDR1 and CDR2 (germline): SGHDN, FVKESK. The CDR3 runs to 13 residues. The CDR3 nucleotides are TGTGCCAGCAGCCAAGAACCTAGCAGTGAGCAGTTCTTC. Translated: CASSQEPSSEQFF.

The V and J genes are TRBV11-3 and TRBJ2-3; D is uncertain. Deletions cut 3 bases from V and 2 bases from J, with 3 bases between. This CDR3 spans 12 amino acids. The germline gives CDR1 SGHNT, CDR2 YENEEA. DNA of the CDR3: TGTGCCAGCAGCTTTCACACAGATACGCAGTATTTT. Amino acids: CASSFHTDTQYF.

The rearrangement uses TRBV9 and TRBJ2-1; D gene uncertain. Germline values: CDR1 SGDLS, CDR2 YYNGEE. CDR3 length: 11 residues. The V gene lost 5 bases and the J gene lost 4 bases, with 4 bases spanning the gap. DNA for the CDR3: TGTGCCAGCAGTCGTTACAATGAGCAGTTCTTC. Its protein is CASSRYNEQFF.

This sequence joins TRBV7-9 and TRBJ1-5; no clear D gene. Germline V gene data show CDR1 as SEHNR and CDR2 as FQNEAQ (reference sequence). Trimming took 3 bases from V and 3 from J, leaving 6 bases between them. This CDR3 has 13 amino acids. CDR3 sequence reads: CASSFAANQPQHF. The CDR3 bases are TGTGCCAGCAGCTTTGCGGCCAATCAGCCCCAGCATTTT.

This clone was detected once. V is TRBV2 and J is TRBJ1-1, with 9 bases identical to TRBD1. CDR1 and CDR2 from the germline V gene are SNHLY and FYNNEI. Trimming took 5 bases from V and 5 from J; bases not matched to a gene: 6. This CDR3 contains 14 residues. DNA for the CDR3: TGTGCCAGCAGTATAACAGGGGGCGAGACTGAAGCTTTCTTT. Translation: CASSITGGETEAFF.

V gene TRBV7-2 combines with J gene TRBJ2-2; tentatively, D is TRBD2 (6 bases). V was shortened by 11 bases and J by 7 bases, with 14 bases between the two germline ends. Germline loops: CDR1 SGHTA, CDR2 FQGNSA. CDR3 length: 12 amino acids. CDR3 protein: CAGGTYGGELFF. As DNA, the CDR3 is TGTGCCGGGGGGACTTACGGCGGGGAGCTGTTTTTT. The full variable domain, with the rest looked up from reference TRBV7-2 and TRBJ2-2, is GAGVSQSPSNKVTEKGKDVELRCDPISGHTALYWYRQSLGQGLEFLIYFQGNSAPDKSGLPSDRFSAERTGGSVSTLTIQRTQQEDSAVYLCAGGTYGGELFFGEGSRLTVL.

CDR3 bases: TGTGCCAGCAGGGGGGAGGGGTACAAGCCCCAGCATTTT. As protein: CASRGEGYKPQHF. V usage is TRBV2 and J usage is TRBJ1-5, with TRBD1 as a possible D gene (5 bases). The V end was cut by 6 bases, the J end by 8 bases, with 14 bases between. Germline CDR1 and CDR2: SNHLY and FYNNEI. CDR3 length: 13 amino acids.

The sample holds one count of this clone. This chain connects TRBV4-1 to TRBJ2-3; unclear D gene. This CDR3 comprises 15 residues. Germline V CDR1 and CDR2: MGHRA, YSYEKL. Trimming stripped 2 bases from V and 2 bases from J, with 11 bases between. The CDR3: CASSQSDKDTDTQYF. The CDR3 nucleotides read TGCGCCAGCAGCCAAAGCGATAAAGACACAGATACGCAGTATTTT.

This clone was found a few times. The gene calls are TRBV10-3 and TRBJ2-7; a possible D gene is TRBD1 (6 bases). This CDR3 has 16 residues. V was shortened by 2 bases and J by 0 bases, with 14 bases between the two germline ends. Germline values: CDR1 ENHRY, CDR2 SYGVKD. CDR3 nucleotide sequence: TGTGCCATCAGTGAGCCCCGGACAGCGAGCTCCTACGAGCAGTACTTC. As protein: CAISEPRTASSYEQYF.

The CDR3 DNA reads as TGTGCCAGCAGCATACAGGGGACTGGAAACACCATATATTTT. Translation gives CASSIQGTGNTIYF. V is TRBV7-2 and J is TRBJ1-3, with 7 bases lining up with TRBD1. The CDR3 extends over 14 amino acids. After removal of 5 bases from V and 2 bases from J, the junction contained 3 bases not matched to a gene. CDR1 and CDR2 from the germline V gene are SGHTA and FQGNSA.

The V gene is TRBV6-5, the J gene TRBJ2-3, with 9 bases aligning to TRBD1. CDR3 length: 16 amino acids. Germline trimming cut 4 bases from V and 2 bases from J; bases unmatched to any gene: 7. Germline lookup yields CDR1 MNHEY and CDR2 SVGAGI. The CDR3 sequence: CASSSRDRDLTDTQYF. CDR3 in DNA: TGTGCCAGCAGTTCCCGGGACAGGGACCTCACAGATACGCAGTATTTT.

This clone is medium-sized within its sample. The V and J genes are TRBV28 and TRBJ1-2; weak D call: TRBD1 (6 bases). The CDR3 loop spans 16 amino acids. Germline V gives CDR1 MDHEN, CDR2 SYDVKM. Trimming took off 4 bases at V and 5 bases at J, with 20 bases between the two ends. CDR3 nucleotide sequence: TGTGCCAGCAGTTCCCAGAGGACCGACAGGCCGTATGGCTACACCTTC. It is translated as CASSSQRTDRPYGYTF.